The 23 T cell receptor beta chains below come from one sample, sequenced in a study of beta chain features in type 1 diabetes. These receptors have no known antigen. cDNA synthesis used the whole RNA isolate, giving expressed TCRB sequences. Some clones are missing from TCRdb's copy, which holds only in-frame ones; the method was immunoSEQ multiplex PCR. This sample carries a few hundred thousand clones, 10% to 15% of them seen once, and the ten largest clones take 0.01%. Study observations and caveats: Moderately but significantly shorter TCRB CDR3s were found in Type 1 diabetes patients in all four CD4+ subsets.

Source material: naive CD4+ T cells from blood. Source of these receptors: a woman younger than 30 with type 1 diabetes.

This clone was observed a few times. This sequence joins TRBV7-9 and TRBJ2-3; D gene uncertain. Deletions cut 4 bases from V and 0 bases from J, with 14 bases between. CDR1 is SEHNR and CDR2 is FQNEAQ in the germline V gene (reference sequence). The CDR3 is 16 residues long. The CDR3 region has the DNA TGTGCCAGCAGCTCTTGGCGGAACACTAGCACAGATACGCAGTATTTT. Protein: CASSSWRNTSTDTQYF.

This clone was detected only a few times. The rearrangement uses TRBV9 and TRBJ1-3; D gene ambiguous. Germline CDR1 reads SGDLS; CDR2 reads YYNGEE. The CDR3 totals 13 residues. The V gene lost 6 bases and the J gene lost 0 bases, with 7 bases spanning the gap. This CDR3 reads CASTPGSGNTIYF. CDR3 nucleotides: TGTGCCAGCACCCCAGGCTCTGGAAACACCATATATTTT.

This clone came up a few times. The rearrangement links TRBV19 to TRBJ2-5; 12 positions match TRBD1. Germline CDR1 reads LNHDA; CDR2 reads SQIVND (reference sequence). This CDR3 has 16 residues. Unmatched junction bases numbered 8, after V lost 5 bases and J lost 4 bases. DNA for the CDR3: TGTGCCAGTAGTGACGCCGGGACAGGGGGCTTAGAGACCCAGTACTTC. It codes for CASSDAGTGGLETQYF.

For the CDR3, the DNA is TGTGCCAGTAGTATCAGGGAGGGCTACGAGCAGTACTTC. This codes for CASSIREGYEQYF. The chain is built from TRBV19 and TRBJ2-7, with TRBD2 identical over 7 bases. From germline, CDR1 is LNHDA and CDR2 SQIVND (reference sequence). V trimming: 3 bases; J trimming: 3 bases; junction bases outside the gene matches: 2. The length of the CDR3 is 13 residues.

This chain connects TRBV7-2 to TRBJ2-5; D is possibly TRBD1 (5 bases). The germline V and J ends were trimmed by 1 base and 1 base, with 10 bases remaining between them. The germline V gene encodes CDR1 SGHTA and CDR2 FQGNSA. There are 15 residues in the CDR3. The CDR3 loop reads CASSLVGQGQETQYF. The DNA for the CDR3 is TGTGCCAGCAGCTTAGTGGGGCAGGGCCAAGAGACCCAGTACTTC.

This clone came up a few times. V usage is TRBV12-5 and J usage is TRBJ2-2; D is possibly TRBD2 (5 bases). The CDR3 totals 14 residues. Germline CDR1 is LGHNT and CDR2 is FRNRAP. V shed 4 bases and J shed 4 bases, with 10 bases lying between them. The CDR3 DNA reads TGTGCTAGTGGTTGGGGAGAGGCCACCGGGGAGCTGTTTTTT. This sequence encodes CASGWGEATGELFF.

The rearrangement links TRBV5-6 to TRBJ1-1; D gene ambiguous. Trimming removed 0 bases from V and 8 bases from J, with 8 bases in between. Per the germline V gene, CDR1 is SGHDT and CDR2 is YYEEEE. The CDR3 totals 12 residues. The CDR3 nucleotides read TGTGCCAGCAGCTTGGCCATCGGGGAAGCTTTCTTT. This sequence encodes CASSLAIGEAFF.

The V call is TRBV5-1, the J call TRBJ2-2, with D unclear. CDR3 length: 13 residues. Germline values: CDR1 SGHRS, CDR2 YFSETQ. The V end lost 4 bases, the J end lost 6 bases, and 10 bases lay between the germline ends. CDR3 amino acids: CASSGPLAGELFF. As DNA, the CDR3 is TGCGCCAGCAGCGGCCCCCTAGCCGGGGAGCTGTTTTTT.

The chain links TRBV4-3 to TRBJ1-4; 7 bases align to TRBD1. Trimming took 0 bases from V and 4 from J; bases not matched to a gene: 11. Germline V gene sequence: CDR1 LGHNA, CDR2 YSLEER. There are 18 residues in the CDR3. DNA for the CDR3: TGCGCCAGCAGCCAAGATCGCGGCGGGGACAGTCTTAATGAAAAACTGTTTTTT. It encodes CASSQDRGGDSLNEKLFF.

This chain uses TRBV7-9 with TRBJ2-1; D is perhaps TRBD1 (6 bases). Germline V lookup: CDR1 SEHNR, CDR2 FQNEAQ (reference sequence). V lost 2 bases, J lost 3 bases, and 11 bases lay in between. The CDR3 is 15 residues long. CDR3 nucleotides: TGTGCCAGCAGCTTACGACAGGATAGCTACAATGAGCAGTTCTTC. Its protein product is CASSLRQDSYNEQFF.

This clone was seen a handful of times. The gene calls are TRBV2 and TRBJ1-1, with unresolved D. There are 10 residues in the CDR3. Germline V gives CDR1 SNHLY, CDR2 FYNNEI. Trimming pared 1 base from V and 11 bases from J, leaving 5 bases between. The CDR3 sequence: CASSEGGAFF. CDR3 DNA sequence: TGTGCCAGCAGTGAAGGTGGCGCTTTCTTT.

This chain uses TRBV28 with TRBJ2-7, with D perhaps matching TRBD2 (5 bases). The V gene lost 8 bases and the J gene lost 5 bases, with 19 bases spanning the gap. Germline CDR1 is MDHEN and CDR2 is SYDVKM. The CDR3 spans 14 residues. The CDR3 protein is CASSIPTGIHEQYF. The CDR3 coding sequence is TGTGCCAGCTCCATCCCGACCGGGATCCACGAGCAGTACTTC.

The table lists this clone with a few counts. The rearrangement joins TRBV4-3 to TRBJ2-2; D gene ambiguous. The CDR3 is 12 residues long. Germline values: CDR1 LGHNA, CDR2 YSLEER. The germline V and J ends were trimmed by 5 bases and 4 bases, with 5 bases remaining between them. CDR3 nucleotides: TGCGCCAGCAGCACTCGCACCGGGGAGCTGTTTTTT. Its protein is CASSTRTGELFF.

The table lists this clone with a few counts. The chain combines TRBV7-2 with TRBJ2-5; 14 positions agree with TRBD2. V lost 4 bases and J lost 6; bases outside the gene matches: 4. The CDR3 extends over 15 amino acids. Germline assignment: CDR1 SGHTA and CDR2 FQGNSA. Here the CDR3 reads CASSSGTSGGKTQYF. The DNA of the CDR3 is TGTGCCAGCAGCTCCGGGACTAGCGGGGGAAAGACCCAGTACTTC.

There are a few counts of this clone. The V and J genes are TRBV5-1 and TRBJ2-7; 10 nucleotides agree with TRBD2. The germline gives CDR1 SGHRS, CDR2 YFSETQ. V dropped 1 base and J dropped 5; count of bases not matched to a gene: 3. This CDR3 has 14 amino acids. For the CDR3, the DNA is TGCGCCAGCAGCTTGTGGCTAGCGGGAGACGAGCAGTACTTC. Protein product: CASSLWLAGDEQYF.

CDR3 protein: CSVVEQGEKLFF. Written as DNA, the CDR3 is TGCAGCGTTGTGGAACAGGGGGAAAAACTGTTTTTT. The chain links TRBV29-1 to TRBJ1-4, with TRBD1 matching over 7 bases. The CDR3 is 12 residues long. J lost 8 bases, V lost 4 bases, and 4 bases had no gene match. Germline V gives CDR1 SQVTM, CDR2 ANQGSEA.

About this clone: The junction shows a germline mismatch at one end, possibly a read error. The chain has TRBV28 and TRBJ1-3; 8 bases are a match to TRBD1. Germline CDR1 is MDHEN and CDR2 is SYDVKM. This CDR3 has 15 residues. The CDR3 DNA reads as TGTGCCAGCAGCCGCACCGGGACAGGAACACCCAATGGGGATTTT. Translated: CASSRTGTGTPNGDF.

This clone was seen a few times. The rearrangement links TRBV10-3 to TRBJ2-1, with 7 positions matching TRBD1. The CDR3 totals 11 residues. CDR1 ENHRY and CDR2 SYGVKD come from the germline V gene. With V trimmed by 6 bases and J by 7 bases, 0 bases remained unmatched. The CDR3: CAISRGNEQFF. The CDR3 nucleotides are TGTGCCATCAGCAGGGGGAATGAGCAGTTCTTC.

A few counts support this clone. The chain uses TRBV30 and TRBJ2-1; unclear D gene. Germline V gives CDR1 GTSNPN, CDR2 SVGIG (reference sequence). This CDR3 spans 12 amino acids. Trimming removed 5 bases at V and 4 bases at J, with 9 bases between. The chain's CDR3 is CAWGPRYNEQFF. The CDR3 bases are TGTGCCTGGGGGCCACGTTACAATGAGCAGTTCTTC. Filled out from reference TRBV30 and TRBJ2-1, the complete variable domain reads SQTIHQWPATLVQPVGSPLSLECTVEGTSNPNLYWYRQAAGRGLQLLFYSVGIGQISSEVPQNLSASRPQDRQFILSSKKLLLSDSGFYLCAWGPRYNEQFFGPGTRLTVL.

The chain has TRBV6-4 and TRBJ2-1, with 7 nucleotides matching TRBD1. Looked up from germline, CDR1 is MRHNA and CDR2 is SNTAGT. The trim removed 3 bases at V and 6 bases at J, leaving 5 bases unmatched. The CDR3 sequence is 14 residues long. CDR3 sequence: CASSEQAGGNEQFF. The CDR3 coding sequence is TGTGCCAGCAGTGAACAGGCAGGGGGCAATGAGCAGTTCTTC.

This clone has just a few counts. The rearrangement joins TRBV7-2 to TRBJ1-5, with no clear D. Germline loops: CDR1 SGHTA, CDR2 FQGNSA. The CDR3 consists of 15 residues. V dropped 0 bases and J dropped 2 bases, with 8 bases sitting between them. The chain's CDR3 is CASSLAPRGNQPQHF. DNA for the CDR3: TGTGCCAGCAGCTTAGCGCCCCGAGGCAATCAGCCCCAGCATTTT.

This clone turned up a few times. This rearrangement joins TRBV9 to TRBJ2-7; 8 bases are a match to TRBD2. Trimming cost V 0 bases and J 6 bases; bases outside gene matches: 5. Germline V gene lookup returns CDR1 SGDLS and CDR2 YYNGEE. The CDR3 loop spans 14 amino acids. The CDR3 here is CASSVDPSGPEQYF. In nucleotides, the CDR3 is TGTGCCAGCAGCGTAGATCCTAGCGGGCCCGAGCAGTACTTC.

This rearrangement joins TRBV28 to TRBJ2-3, with TRBD1 as a possible D gene (5 bases). The CDR3 is made up of 14 amino acids. Between the trimmed V and J ends, which lost 3 bases and 0 bases, there was a span of 7 bases. Germline V gives CDR1 MDHEN, CDR2 SYDVKM. CDR3 sequence reads: CASSFAGSTDTQYF. The DNA for the CDR3 is TGTGCCAGCAGTTTTGCAGGGAGCACAGATACGCAGTATTTT.